This TCR beta chain was identified during a study of T cell responses to AZD1222 COVID-19 vaccine. Study conclusions and caveats: Donors were chiefly white British, with a greater number of females, and clonal diversity was perhaps underestimated.

The repertoire was sequenced with immunoSEQ multiplex PCR; TCRdb's copy has only in-frame clones and lacks some. The sample lists tens of thousands of clones, 88% occurring once. This clone was detected a few times. Antigen unknown. Sequenced here: peripheral blood, sampled 28 days after the second AZD1222 dose. The clonotype comes from an adult who received the AZD1222 COVID-19 vaccine.

The CDR3 protein is CASSPQGGTDTQYF. CDR3 coding DNA: TGTGCCAGCAGCCCCCAGGGGGGCACAGATACGCAGTATTTT. This sequence joins TRBV6-4 and TRBJ2-3; 7 bases are a match to TRBD1. The CDR3 runs to 14 residues. Germline-derived CDR1 and CDR2 are MRHNA and SNTAGT. The J segment lost 1 base and the V segment lost 6 bases, leaving 4 bases of the junction unmatched.